This T cell receptor (beta chain) was sequenced during a study of technical replicates of blood from a handful of donors. There are 16 residues in the CDR3. V was pared by 5 bases and J by 3 bases, with 12 bases of the junction left unmatched. Per germline, CDR1 SGHTA and CDR2 FQGTGA. The data were produced by immunoSEQ multiplex PCR, yet TCRdb's version contains in-frame clones alone and is incomplete. The sample includes some 85,000 clones, about 96% seen only once; the top ten take approximately 0.32%. The chain uses TRBV7-3 and TRBJ2-7, with 8 bases that match TRBD2. Source material: T cells isolated from PBMCs. This clonotype was obtained from a human donor in good health. CDR3 DNA sequence: TGTGCCAGCAGCCCTGGACTAGCCTCCCCAGTCTACGAGCAGTACTTC. This sequence encodes CASSPGLASPVYEQYF. Full variable domain (remainder filled in from reference TRBV7-3 and TRBJ2-7): GAGVSQTPSNKVTEKGKYVELRCDPISGHTALYWYRQSLGQGPEFLIYFQGTGAADDSGLPNDRFFAVRPEGSVSTLKIQRTERGDSAVYLCASSPGLASPVYEQYFGPGTRLTVT.